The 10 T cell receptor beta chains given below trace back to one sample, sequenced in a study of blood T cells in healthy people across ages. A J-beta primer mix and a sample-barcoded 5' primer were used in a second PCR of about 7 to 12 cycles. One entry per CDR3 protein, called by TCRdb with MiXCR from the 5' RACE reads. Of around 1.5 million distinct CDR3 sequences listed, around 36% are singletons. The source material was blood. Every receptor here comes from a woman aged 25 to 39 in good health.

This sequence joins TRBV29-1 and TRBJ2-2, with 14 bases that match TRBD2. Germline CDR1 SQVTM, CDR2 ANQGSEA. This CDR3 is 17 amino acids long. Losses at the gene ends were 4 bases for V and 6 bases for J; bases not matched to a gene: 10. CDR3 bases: TGCAGCGTTGCACCGGGACTAGCGGGAGTTCGGGCCGGGGAGCTGTTTTTT. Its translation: CSVAPGLAGVRAGELFF.

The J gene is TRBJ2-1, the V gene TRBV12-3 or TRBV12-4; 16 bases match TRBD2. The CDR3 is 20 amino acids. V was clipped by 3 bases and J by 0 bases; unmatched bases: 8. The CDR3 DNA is TGTGCCAGCAGTTTCCTGGGACTAGCGGGGGGGGGCCCCTCCTACAATGAGCAGTTCTTC. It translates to CASSFLGLAGGGPSYNEQFF.

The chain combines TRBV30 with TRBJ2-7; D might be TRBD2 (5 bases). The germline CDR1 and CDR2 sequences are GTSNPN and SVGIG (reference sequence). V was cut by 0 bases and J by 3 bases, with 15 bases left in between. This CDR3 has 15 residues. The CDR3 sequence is CAWSVVLARHYEQYF. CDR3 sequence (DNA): TGTGCCTGGAGTGTTGTCCTAGCCAGGCACTACGAGCAGTACTTC.

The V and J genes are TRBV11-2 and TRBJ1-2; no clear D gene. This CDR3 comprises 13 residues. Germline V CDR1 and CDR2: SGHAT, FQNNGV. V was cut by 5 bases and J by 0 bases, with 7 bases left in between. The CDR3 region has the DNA TGTGCCAGCAGCACTACCACTAACTATGGCTACACCTTC. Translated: CASSTTTNYGYTF.

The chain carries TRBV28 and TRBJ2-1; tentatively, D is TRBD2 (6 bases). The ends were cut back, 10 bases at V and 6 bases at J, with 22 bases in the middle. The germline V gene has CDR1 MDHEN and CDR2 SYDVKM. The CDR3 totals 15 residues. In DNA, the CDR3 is TGTGCCATCACACGGGAGCGGAATACATTCAATGAGCAGTTCTTC. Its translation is CAITRERNTFNEQFF.

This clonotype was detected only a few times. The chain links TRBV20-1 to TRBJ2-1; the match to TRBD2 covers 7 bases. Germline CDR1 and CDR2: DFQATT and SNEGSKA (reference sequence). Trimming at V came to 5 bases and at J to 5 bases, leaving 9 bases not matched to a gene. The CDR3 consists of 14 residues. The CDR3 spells CSAGLSGRDNEQFF. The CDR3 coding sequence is TGCAGTGCTGGACTTAGCGGGCGCGACAATGAGCAGTTCTTC.

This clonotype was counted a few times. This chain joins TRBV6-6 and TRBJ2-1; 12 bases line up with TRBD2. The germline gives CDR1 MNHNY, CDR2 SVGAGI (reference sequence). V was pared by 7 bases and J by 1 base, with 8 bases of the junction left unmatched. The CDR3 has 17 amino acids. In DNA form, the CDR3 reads TGTGCCAGCACCTCGGGGACTAGCGGGCGTTCCTACAATGAGCAGTTCTTC. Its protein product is CASTSGTSGRSYNEQFF.

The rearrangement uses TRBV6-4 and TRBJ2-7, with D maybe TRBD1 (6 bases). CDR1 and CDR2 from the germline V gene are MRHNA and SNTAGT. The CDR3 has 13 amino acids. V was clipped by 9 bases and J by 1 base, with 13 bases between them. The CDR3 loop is CARRDTLSYEQYF. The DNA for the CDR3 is TGTGCCAGACGGGACACTTTGTCCTACGAGCAGTACTTC.

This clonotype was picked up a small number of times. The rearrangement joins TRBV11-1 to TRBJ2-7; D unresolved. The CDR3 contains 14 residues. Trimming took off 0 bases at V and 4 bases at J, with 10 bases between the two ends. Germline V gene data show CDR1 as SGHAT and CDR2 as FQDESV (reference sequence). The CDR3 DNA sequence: TGTGCCAGCAGCTTAGCTTTAAACGGGTACGAGCAGTACTTC. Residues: CASSLALNGYEQYF.

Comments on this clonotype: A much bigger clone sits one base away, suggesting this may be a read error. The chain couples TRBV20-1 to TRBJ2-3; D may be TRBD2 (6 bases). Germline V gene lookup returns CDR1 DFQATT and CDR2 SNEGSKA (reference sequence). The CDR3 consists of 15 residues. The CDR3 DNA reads TGCAGTGCTAGAGACGGGGCTAGCGCGACAGATATGCAGTATTTT. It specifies CSARDGASATDMQYF.